These 27 T cell receptor beta chains share one sample of origin, sequenced in a study of cytomegalovirus exposure and HLA in healthy donors (dated by TCRdb to 2015 to 2018). Library method: the immunoSEQ multiplex PCR assay. TCRdb stores this immuneACCESS table with in-frame sequences only. Part of the clones is absent; in the studies checked, under half of the shortfall reflects unresolved V genes, and no reason is known for the rest. This sample holds more than 55,000 clones; 85% to 95% were observed only once. The ten largest clones represent approximately 0.59% of the sample. Sample: PBMCs. These receptors originate from a woman younger than 35 in good health and CMV-seronegative.

This chain links TRBV2 with TRBJ2-3; D is undetermined. V was clipped by 5 bases and J by 2 bases, with 2 bases between them. Germline lookup yields CDR1 SNHLY and CDR2 FYNNEI. The CDR3 covers 11 residues. For the CDR3, the DNA is TGTGCCAGCAGTTACACAGATACGCAGTATTTT. As protein: CASSYTDTQYF.

V usage is TRBV9 and J usage is TRBJ2-7; D remains unclear. Trimming cost V 0 bases and J 2 bases, with 12 bases left between them. CDR1 and CDR2 from the germline V gene are SGDLS and YYNGEE. The CDR3 is made up of 15 amino acids. CDR3 bases: TGTGCCAGCAGCGTAGACGTCGGCGGAGCCTACGAGCAGTACTTC. This encodes CASSVDVGGAYEQYF.

The chain uses TRBV28 and TRBJ1-5; D is perhaps TRBD1 (6 bases). V was shortened by 5 bases and J by 11 bases, with 16 bases between the two germline ends. Germline V gene data show CDR1 as MDHEN and CDR2 as SYDVKM. This CDR3 contains 13 residues. The CDR3 bases are TGTGCCAGCAGTACACAGGGAACCACGTCCCAGCATTTT. This encodes CASSTQGTTSQHF.

The chain links TRBV6-1 to TRBJ1-5; unclear D gene. CDR1 is MNHNS and CDR2 is SASEGT in the germline V gene. V was clipped by 0 bases and J by 4 bases, with 13 bases between them. The CDR3 is 16 residues long. This chain's CDR3 is CASSEARRTGNQPQHF. The CDR3 region has the DNA TGTGCCAGCAGTGAAGCGCGGCGGACGGGAAATCAGCCCCAGCATTTT.

The V and J genes are TRBV5-1 and TRBJ2-1; the match to TRBD2 covers 12 bases. V dropped 0 bases and J dropped 6; count of bases not matched to a gene: 4. Per the germline V gene, CDR1 is SGHRS and CDR2 is YFSETQ. The CDR3 covers 16 residues. CDR3 coding DNA: TGCGCCAGCAGCTTGGACCTAGCGGGGGGGCCCAATGAGCAGTTCTTC. It yields the protein CASSLDLAGGPNEQFF.

V usage is TRBV6-5 and J usage is TRBJ1-6, with TRBD1 matching 8 bases. J was trimmed by 5 bases and V by 6 bases; bases with no gene match: 3. The CDR3 totals 14 residues. Germline V gene data show CDR1 as MNHEY and CDR2 as SVGAGI. The CDR3 coding sequence is TGTGCCAGCAGAAGGACAGGGAATAATTCACCCCTCCACTTT. Amino acid sequence: CASRRTGNNSPLHF.

This clone has just a few counts. The V gene is TRBV11-1, the J gene TRBJ1-2; TRBD1 agrees at 12 bases. The CDR3 has 16 residues. The germline CDR1 and CDR2 sequences are SGHAT and FQDESV (reference sequence). The trim removed 5 bases at V and 3 bases at J, leaving 7 bases unmatched. The CDR3 loop reads CASSPRDRGPHYGYTF. In DNA form, the CDR3 reads TGTGCCAGCAGCCCACGGGACAGGGGGCCGCACTATGGCTACACCTTC.

This clone was detected once. This rearrangement joins TRBV19 to TRBJ1-5; D may be TRBD1 (6 bases). V was shortened by 6 bases and J by 10 bases, with 16 bases between the two germline ends. Germline CDR1 reads LNHDA; CDR2 reads SQIVND (reference sequence). CDR3 size: 13 residues. Here the CDR3 DNA reads TGTGCCAGTAGGGGGGAACAAGGGGGTCCCCAGCATTTT. It is translated as CASRGEQGGPQHF. The full variable domain, completed using reference TRBV19 and TRBJ1-5, is DGGITQSPKYLFRKEGQNVTLSCEQNLNHDAMYWYRQDPGQGLRLIYYSQIVNDFQKGDIAEGYSVSREKKESFPLTVTSAQKNPTAFYLCASRGEQGGPQHFGDGTRLSIL.

The CDR3 sequence is CASSYLGSGTEAFF. CDR3 DNA sequence: TGTGCCAGCAGTTACTTGGGGAGTGGCACTGAAGCTTTCTTT. V gene TRBV6-5 combines with J gene TRBJ1-1; D is ambiguous. V was cut by 1 base and J by 4 bases, with 10 bases left in between. CDR1 is MNHEY, CDR2 SVGAGI, per germline. The CDR3 covers 14 residues.

The chain employs TRBV4-2 and TRBJ2-7, with TRBD1 as a possible D gene (5 bases). The CDR3 covers 16 residues. The germline V gene encodes CDR1 LGHNA and CDR2 YNFKEQ. Trimming took 0 bases from V and 3 from J, leaving 15 bases between them. CDR3 sequence reads: CASSQEGGKGHYEQYF. In DNA, the CDR3 is TGTGCCAGCAGCCAAGAAGGTGGTAAAGGACACTACGAGCAGTACTTC.

The rearrangement joins TRBV28 to TRBJ1-5; TRBD1 matches 8 bases. V was clipped by 10 bases and J by 4 bases; unmatched bases: 3. Germline V gene sequence: CDR1 MDHEN, CDR2 SYDVKM. This CDR3 is 12 amino acids long. The CDR3 DNA reads TGTGCCACCCGGACAGGGAATCAGCCCCAGCATTTT. It encodes CATRTGNQPQHF.

The chain combines TRBV7-3 with TRBJ1-4; TRBD1 is a possible D gene (5 bases). The CDR3 contains 15 residues. V shed 0 bases and J shed 8 bases, with 13 bases lying between them. CDR1 is SGHTA and CDR2 is FQGTGA in the germline V gene. As DNA, the CDR3 is TGTGCCAGCAGCTTAACGGGCAGGGTCCAAGAAAAACTGTTTTTT. It yields the protein CASSLTGRVQEKLFF.

The chain carries TRBV27 and TRBJ1-3, with D perhaps TRBD1 (5 bases). Germline CDR1 and CDR2: MNHEY and SMNVEV (reference sequence). Trimming stripped 2 bases from V and 0 bases from J, with 8 bases between. This CDR3 is 15 amino acids long. The CDR3 bases are TGTGCCAGCAGTTTAAGGGGAAGCTCTGGAAACACCATATATTTT. Protein: CASSLRGSSGNTIYF.

CDR3 DNA: TGTGCCAGCAGCGCCGACAGGGGGAACACTGAAGCTTTCTTT. Translating gives CASSADRGNTEAFF. The rearrangement links TRBV11-1 to TRBJ1-1; 8 bases line up with TRBD1. After removal of 5 bases from V and 1 base from J, the junction contained 3 bases not matched to a gene. The CDR3 extends over 14 amino acids. CDR1 and CDR2 from the germline V gene are SGHAT and FQDESV (reference sequence).

V gene TRBV28 combines with J gene TRBJ2-1; 10 positions match TRBD1. Losses at the gene ends were 5 bases for V and 15 bases for J; bases not matched to a gene: 4. The CDR3 loop spans 11 amino acids. In germline, CDR1 is MDHEN, CDR2 SYDVKM. This CDR3 is CASSNRTGGFF. In DNA, the CDR3 is TGTGCCAGCAGTAATCGGACAGGGGGGTTCTTC.

V usage is TRBV7-9 and J usage is TRBJ2-3; no firm D call. The CDR3 extends over 12 amino acids. V gave up 5 bases and J gave up 1 base, with 4 bases separating them. CDR1 SEHNR and CDR2 FQNEAQ come from the germline V gene (reference sequence). In DNA form, the CDR3 reads TGTGCCAGCAGCACACGCACAGATACGCAGTATTTT. It yields the protein CASSTRTDTQYF.

The chain uses TRBV19 and TRBJ1-4, with a tentative D call TRBD1 (6 bases). Germline-derived CDR1 and CDR2 are LNHDA and SQIVND (reference sequence). V was pared by 8 bases and J by 3 bases, with 16 bases between. The CDR3 is 15 amino acids. The CDR3 reads CASRHRGGANEKLFF. The DNA of the CDR3 is TGTGCCAGTCGACATCGAGGGGGGGCTAATGAAAAACTGTTTTTT.

The CDR3 coding sequence is TGTGCCAGTAGTATGGGCCTCAGGATCTATGGCTACACCTTC. This encodes CASSMGLRIYGYTF. The V and J genes are TRBV19 and TRBJ1-2; no firm D call. V was shortened by 3 bases and J by 4 bases, with 12 bases between the two germline ends. Germline CDR1 and CDR2: LNHDA and SQIVND (reference sequence). The CDR3 covers 14 residues.

The chain links TRBV25-1 to TRBJ2-7; D may be TRBD1 (5 bases). This CDR3 is built from 13 residues. The V end was cut by 7 bases, the J end by 3 bases, with 13 bases between. CDR1 is MGHDK, CDR2 SYGVNS, per germline. CDR3 sequence reads: CASTLGANYEQYF. In DNA form, the CDR3 reads TGTGCCAGCACCCTAGGGGCAAACTACGAGCAGTACTTC.

This clone occurred many times. The chain joins TRBV21-1 to TRBJ1-2; whether TRBD1, the table's D call, matches the DNA was not checked. TRBV21-1 is given as a pseudogene. This CDR3 comprises 11 residues. The CDR3 protein is CASSRQGGYTF. For the CDR3, the DNA is TGTGCCAGCAGCAGACAGGGTGGCTACACCTTC.

This clone was seen once. This chain joins TRBV9 and TRBJ1-1, with TRBD1 identical over 7 bases. The CDR3 covers 15 residues. V shed 4 bases, J shed 5 bases, and the junction held 11 bases outside the gene matches. Looked up from germline, CDR1 is SGDLS and CDR2 is YYNGEE. Here the CDR3 DNA reads TGTGCCAGCAGCCTCACTCGGGCAGGGGGGACTGAAGCTTTCTTT. Translated: CASSLTRAGGTEAFF.

This clone was recorded a few times. The chain carries TRBV5-6 and TRBJ2-7; perhaps TRBD2 as D (5 bases). The V gene lost 0 bases and the J gene lost 0 bases, with 7 bases spanning the gap. The CDR3 extends over 14 amino acids. Germline V gene lookup returns CDR1 SGHDT and CDR2 YYEEEE. In DNA form, the CDR3 reads TGTGCCAGCAGCTTGGGGCTAGCCTCCTACGAGCAGTACTTC. As protein: CASSLGLASYEQYF.

The CDR3 region is CASSLAQGDGGYTF. The CDR3 bases are TGTGCCAGCAGTTTAGCCCAGGGGGATGGGGGCTACACCTTC. This sequence joins TRBV28 and TRBJ1-2; 7 bases map to TRBD1. Germline trimming cut 2 bases from V and 8 bases from J; bases unmatched to any gene: 8. This CDR3 has 14 residues. Looked up from germline, CDR1 is MDHEN and CDR2 is SYDVKM.

The chain carries TRBV28 and TRBJ2-4; D perhaps matches TRBD1 (6 bases). There are 14 residues in the CDR3. CDR1 MDHEN and CDR2 SYDVKM come from the germline V gene. V lost 6 bases and J 0 bases, leaving 9 bases between the germline ends. CDR3: CASSLGGAKNIQYF. The CDR3 DNA follows: TGTGCCAGCAGCCTAGGGGGAGCCAAAAACATTCAGTACTTC.

The chain joins TRBV7-8 to TRBJ2-1; TRBD1 aligns across 11 bases. Per germline, CDR1 SGHVS and CDR2 FQNEAQ. Trimming removed 2 bases from V and 7 bases from J; junction bases left unmatched: 13. This CDR3 is 18 amino acids long. The CDR3 DNA is TGTGCCAGCAGCTTACCCATAGATACGGACAGGGGGCTGAATGAGCAGTTCTTC. It codes for CASSLPIDTDRGLNEQFF.

The chain uses TRBV4-3 and TRBJ2-1, with 11 nucleotides matching TRBD1. V lost 3 bases to trimming and J lost 9 bases; unmatched junction nucleotides: 10. The CDR3 covers 16 residues. Germline loops: CDR1 LGHNA, CDR2 YSLEER. CDR3 DNA sequence: TGCGCCAGCAGCCACCGTGGACAGGGGGCTGGTGGTGAGCAGTTCTTC. Translation gives CASSHRGQGAGGEQFF.

V and J are TRBV9 and TRBJ2-2, with 8 bases matching TRBD2. The V gene's germline CDR1 is SGDLS and CDR2 YYNGEE. This CDR3 has 15 residues. The V and J ends lost 3 bases and 5 bases, in that order; junction bases with no gene match: 6. CDR3 sequence: CASSESGGATGELFF. DNA for the CDR3: TGTGCCAGCAGCGAGTCGGGGGGGGCGACCGGGGAGCTGTTTTTT.